This T cell receptor beta chain is from a study of blood T cell repertoires in COVID-19. Germline values: CDR1 MDHEN, CDR2 SYDVKM. The CDR3 is made up of 13 amino acids. Trimming took 5 bases from V and 8 from J, leaving 13 bases between them. Followed over time, Seattle patients had been enrolled while infection was active. As processed by the authors: Reference gene primer amplification gave nucleated cell count estimates. Assay: immunoSEQ multiplex PCR; the TCRdb copy retains only in-frame clones and omits some. D and trimming were read from the DNA, whereas the V and J calls and clone size are those reported in that table. The sample yields about 200,000 clones, 90% to 95% seen once.

The chain links TRBV28 to TRBJ2-1, with a possible D match to TRBD2 (5 bases). This TCR derives from a man in his 60s with COVID-19, enrolled during active disease. Source material: peripheral blood. The CDR3 nucleotides are TGTGCCAGCAGTCCCTGGGAGAGCCATGAGCAGTTCTTC. This gives the protein CASSPWESHEQFF.